The 26 T cell receptor beta chains in this list originate from one sample, sequenced in a study of Graves' ophthalmopathy and Graves' hyperthyroidism. TCR beta CDR3 amplification used RNA transcripts. First-round RT-PCR used HTBI primers; second-round multiplex PCR followed. One entry per CDR3 protein, called by TCRdb with MiXCR from the multiplex PCR reads. The data contain about 620,000 distinct CDR3 sequences, about a fifth of them singletons. The material sequenced was peripheral blood. The receptor source for this set is a woman younger than 30 with stable Graves' hyperthyroidism. Some clones in this sample may be carry-over from other donors' samples.

J is TRBJ2-2 and V is TRBV15, with 13 bases lining up with TRBD2. V lost 2 bases, J lost 1 base, and 4 bases stayed unmatched. The CDR3 is 18 amino acids. Germline V CDR1 and CDR2: LNHNV, YYDKDF (reference sequence). This chain's CDR3 is CATSRLGLAGVNTGELFF. CDR3 bases: TGTGCCACCAGCAGATTAGGACTAGCGGGAGTGAACACCGGGGAGCTGTTTTTT.

In its sample, this clonotype was seen many times. This chain uses TRBV12-3 or TRBV12-4 with TRBJ2-7; 8 bases agree with TRBD2. Germline trimming cut 3 bases from V and 3 bases from J; bases unmatched to any gene: 10. This CDR3 has 16 residues. In DNA form, the CDR3 reads TGTGCCAGCAGTTTGCGGGAGGCGGGGTGGGGCTACGAGCAGTACTTC. The encoded protein is CASSLREAGWGYEQYF.

This clonotype was detected ten times or more. The rearrangement links TRBV12-3 or TRBV12-4 to TRBJ1-1; no clear D gene. V lost 3 bases to trimming and J lost 6 bases, with 5 bases between them. The CDR3 consists of 11 residues. This CDR3 reads CASSFKSEAFF. The DNA for the CDR3 is TGTGCCAGCAGTTTTAAGTCTGAAGCTTTCTTT.

The chain carries TRBV12-3 or TRBV12-4 and TRBJ2-3, with 8 bases that match TRBD1. This CDR3 spans 16 amino acids. V was pared by 2 bases and J by 4 bases, with 8 bases of the junction left unmatched. In DNA form, the CDR3 reads TGTGCCAGCAGTTTACGATTGACAGGGGAGGCAGATACGCAGTATTTT. It specifies CASSLRLTGEADTQYF.

The chain employs TRBV2 and TRBJ1-2; D is unclear. V gave up 5 bases and J gave up 9 bases, with 10 bases separating them. Germline lookup yields CDR1 SNHLY and CDR2 FYNNEI. The CDR3 has 11 amino acids. CDR3 loop: CASSRMERYTF. The CDR3, as DNA: TGTGCCAGCAGTCGGATGGAGCGCTACACCTTC. The complete variable domain, with remaining parts taken from reference TRBV2 and TRBJ1-2, reads EPEVTQTPSHQVTQMGQEVILRCVPISNHLYFYWYRQILGQKVEFLVSFYNNEISEKSEIFDDQFSVERPDGSNFTLKIRSTKLEDSAMYFCASSRMERYTFGSGTRLTVV.

The CDR3 here is CASSHLPGTAGDTEAFF. CDR3 nucleotides: TGTGCCAGCAGCCACTTGCCGGGGACGGCAGGGGACACTGAAGCTTTCTTT. The V and J genes are TRBV12-3 or TRBV12-4 and TRBJ1-1; TRBD1 is a possible D gene (6 bases). V lost 6 bases to trimming and J lost 3 bases, with 23 bases between them. CDR3 length equals 17 residues.

This clonotype showed up just a few times. The chain links TRBV6-5 to TRBJ2-7, with TRBD1 matching over 7 bases. The ends lost 2 bases at V and 0 bases at J; junction bases unmatched: 4. The CDR3 length is 15 residues. The V gene's germline CDR1 is MNHEY and CDR2 SVGAGI. CDR3 in amino acids: CASSYRQGSSYEQYF. The CDR3 DNA reads TGTGCCAGCAGTTACCGACAGGGAAGCTCCTACGAGCAGTACTTC.

This clonotype was recorded many times. This rearrangement joins TRBV28 to TRBJ1-2, with D tentatively TRBD1 (5 bases). Trimming removed 5 bases from V and 8 bases from J, with 21 bases in between. CDR1 MDHEN and CDR2 SYDVKM come from the germline V gene. CDR3 length equals 15 residues. Here the CDR3 DNA reads TGTGCCAGCAGTCCTATCGGCGGGAGGGGCGGCGGCTACACCTTC. This sequence encodes CASSPIGGRGGGYTF.

V usage is TRBV7-9 and J usage is TRBJ1-3, with D tentatively TRBD1 (5 bases). The CDR3 consists of 13 residues. V lost 7 bases and J lost 2, with 9 bases in between. Germline assignment: CDR1 SEHNR and CDR2 FQNEAQ (reference sequence). The CDR3 coding sequence is TGTGCCAGCAACACGGGACCTGGAAACACCATATATTTT. As protein: CASNTGPGNTIYF.

A note on this clonotype: Germline and junction disagree at one end, which may indicate a read error. V gene TRBV6-1 combines with J gene TRBJ2-2; 9 nucleotides align to TRBD2. The germline V gene encodes CDR1 MNHNS and CDR2 SASEGT. The CDR3 runs 15 residues. In DNA form, the CDR3 reads TGTGCCAGCCGAAGCGGGGGGCCGAAGACCGGGGAGCTGTTTTTT. As protein: CASRSGGPKTGELFF.

This clonotype was seen at least ten times. The genes are TRBV4-1 and TRBJ2-7; D is ambiguous. CDR1 is MGHRA, CDR2 YSYEKL, per germline. Between the trimmed V and J ends, which lost 1 base and 2 bases, there was a span of 9 bases. The CDR3 is made up of 14 amino acids. In DNA, the CDR3 is TGCGCCAGCAGCCAAGGGCTGAGAGCCTACGAGCAGTACTTC. Its translation: CASSQGLRAYEQYF.

At least ten counts were recorded for this clonotype. V usage is TRBV28 and J usage is TRBJ1-5, with TRBD1 matching over 8 bases. Germline V CDR1 and CDR2: MDHEN, SYDVKM. The V gene end was trimmed by 5 bases and the J gene end by 0 bases; junction bases not matched to a gene: 6. CDR3 length: 16 amino acids. The CDR3: CASSQRQGYSNQPQHF. The DNA for the CDR3 is TGTGCCAGCAGTCAAAGACAGGGGTATAGCAATCAGCCCCAGCATTTT. The full variable domain, its missing parts supplied by reference TRBV28 and TRBJ1-5, is DVKVTQSSRYLVKRTGEKVFLECVQDMDHENMFWYRQDPGLGLRLIYFSYDVKMKEKGDIPEGYSVSREKKERFSLILESASTNQTSMYLCASSQRQGYSNQPQHFGDGTRLSIL.

The sample holds many counts of this clonotype. J is TRBJ1-1 and V is TRBV12-3 or TRBV12-4; D is perhaps TRBD1 (5 bases). The CDR3 extends over 14 amino acids. V lost 5 bases to trimming and J lost 4 bases, with 14 bases between them. CDR3 DNA: TGTGCCAGCAGTAAGACAGTCGCGAGCACTGAAGCTTTCTTT. Translation gives CASSKTVASTEAFF.

This clonotype was recorded many times. The gene calls are TRBV11-2 and TRBJ1-5; 10 bases fit TRBD1. With V trimmed by 3 bases and J by 2 bases, 7 bases remained unmatched. Germline values: CDR1 SGHAT, CDR2 FQNNGV. The CDR3 is made up of 17 amino acids. The CDR3 spells CASSFPGQGFGNQPQHF. CDR3 sequence (DNA): TGTGCCAGCAGCTTCCCGGGACAGGGGTTCGGCAATCAGCCCCAGCATTTT.

A few counts support this clonotype. The chain uses TRBV28 and TRBJ1-1; unclear D gene. The germline gives CDR1 MDHEN, CDR2 SYDVKM. V lost 2 bases and J lost 10, with 14 bases in between. The CDR3 runs to 13 residues. The CDR3 here is CASSLALRVPAFF. The CDR3 DNA is TGTGCCAGCAGTTTAGCTTTGCGGGTTCCAGCTTTCTTT.

This clonotype was observed a handful of times. The chain links TRBV6-1 to TRBJ1-1, with D possibly TRBD1 on 5 matching bases. This CDR3 has 13 amino acids. Trimming removed 7 bases from V and 4 bases from J, with 13 bases in between. Per the germline V gene, CDR1 is MNHNS and CDR2 is SASEGT. The CDR3 region is CASKPVGGTEAFF. The CDR3 DNA reads TGTGCCAGCAAGCCAGTTGGGGGCACTGAAGCTTTCTTT.

This clonotype appeared many times. The chain couples TRBV6-5 to TRBJ1-2; the D gene is possibly TRBD1 (5 bases). Germline CDR1 MNHEY, CDR2 SVGAGI. This CDR3 comprises 14 residues. Between the trimmed V and J ends, which lost 6 bases and 4 bases, there was a span of 15 bases. The CDR3 spells CASRSPGTAYGYTF. In DNA form, the CDR3 reads TGTGCCAGCAGGTCCCCTGGGACGGCCTATGGCTACACCTTC.

V usage is TRBV27 and J usage is TRBJ1-2; D may be TRBD1 (5 bases). Germline V gives CDR1 MNHEY, CDR2 SMNVEV (reference sequence). The CDR3 is made up of 13 amino acids. Deletions cut 5 bases from V and 5 bases from J, with 12 bases between. CDR3 nucleotides: TGTGCCAGCAGTAGGGGACCCGGGTATGGCTACACCTTC. As protein: CASSRGPGYGYTF.

Turning to this clonotype: A read error is possible here, since a much larger clone lies one base away. The V call is TRBV12-3 or TRBV12-4, the J call TRBJ1-5; no clear D gene. There are 14 residues in the CDR3. This CDR3 is CAISFGPLRGPQHF. The CDR3 DNA reads as TGTGCCATCAGTTTCGGGCCTCTTCGGGGGCCCCAGCATTTT.

In this sample, this clonotype turned up many times. The CDR3 nucleotides read TGTGCCAGCAGTTTTGCCCCCCGGGGGGGTTATAGCAATCAGCCCCAGCATTTT. Translating it yields CASSFAPRGGYSNQPQHF. The chain employs TRBV28 and TRBJ1-5, with TRBD1 as a possible D gene (5 bases). V dropped 3 bases and J dropped 0 bases, with 18 bases sitting between them. Looked up from germline, CDR1 is MDHEN and CDR2 is SYDVKM. There are 18 residues in the CDR3.

This clonotype was counted between two and nine times. CDR3 coding DNA: TGTGCCAGCAGTTTTACAGCGGGCGCGTTGGCTAACTATGGCTACACCTTC. Translation: CASSFTAGALANYGYTF. The chain recombines TRBV28 with TRBJ1-2; D gene uncertain. This CDR3 is built from 17 residues. CDR1 and CDR2 from the germline V gene are MDHEN and SYDVKM. The V end was cut by 3 bases, the J end by 0 bases, with 17 bases between.

This clonotype was detected many times. V usage is TRBV5-1 and J usage is TRBJ1-2; the D is unclear. The germline V gene has CDR1 SGHRS and CDR2 YFSETQ. V was cut by 6 bases and J by 1 base, with 13 bases left in between. This CDR3 region has 14 residues. The CDR3 region has the DNA TGCGCCAGCAACACGGGTTCAATTAACTATGGCTACACCTTC. Its protein is CASNTGSINYGYTF.

Comments on this clonotype: This could be a read error, since a much larger clone is one nucleotide away. The chain is built from TRBV10-1 and TRBJ2-7; 7 positions agree with TRBD1. The J segment lost 2 bases and the V segment lost 2 bases, leaving 3 bases of the junction unmatched. Per germline, CDR1 WNHNN and CDR2 SYGVQD (reference sequence). The CDR3 loop spans 14 amino acids. The CDR3 coding sequence is TGCGCCAGCAGTGAGCGGGACAGCCCCTACGAGCAGTACGTC. This translates into CASSERDSPYEQYV.

There are many counts of this clonotype. The V call is TRBV19, the J call TRBJ1-1; tentative D call: TRBD1 (6 bases). The germline V gene has CDR1 LNHDA and CDR2 SQIVND (reference sequence). Between the trimmed V and J ends, which lost 6 bases and 3 bases, there was a span of 20 bases. There are 16 residues in the CDR3. CDR3 DNA: TGTGCCAGTAGGCCCAGGGGCGCTTTGGTGGACACTGAAGCTTTCTTT. It yields the protein CASRPRGALVDTEAFF.

This clonotype has a count of ten or more. V and J are TRBV6-1 and TRBJ1-1; possible D gene TRBD1, 5 bases. This CDR3 is built from 14 residues. Trimming removed 3 bases at V and 4 bases at J, with 12 bases between. Germline V gene sequence: CDR1 MNHNS, CDR2 SASEGT. This chain's CDR3 is CASSETRGSTEAFF. Here the CDR3 DNA reads TGTGCCAGCAGTGAGACCCGGGGGTCCACTGAAGCTTTCTTT.

V is TRBV19 and J is TRBJ2-2; the D is unclear. CDR3 length: 13 amino acids. Trimming pared 2 bases from V and 5 bases from J, leaving 6 bases between. In germline, CDR1 is LNHDA, CDR2 SQIVND (reference sequence). The CDR3 protein is CASSILGTGELFF. Written as DNA, the CDR3 is TGTGCCAGTAGTATATTGGGGACCGGGGAGCTGTTTTTT.